Each of the 26 T cell receptor beta chains below was sequenced from the same sample in a study of T cell repertoires in cytomegalovirus infection. TCRdb used MiXCR to reprocess the reads, holding one entry per CDR3 protein. The top ten clones hold 2.5% to 3% of a sample with some 200,000 distinct CDR3 sequences, about 21% of them seen once. The sample taken for sequencing was PBMCs. The source is a human donor in good health (CMV status not recorded). Some clones in this sample may be carry-over from other donors' samples.

The gene calls are TRBV5-4 and TRBJ2-2; 7 nucleotides agree with TRBD1. The CDR3 is 17 amino acids. V trimming: 4 bases; J trimming: 3 bases; junction bases outside the gene matches: 12. Germline lookup yields CDR1 SGHNT and CDR2 YYREEE (reference sequence). CDR3 in amino acids: CASSLTQAGGHTGELFF. CDR3 bases: TGTGCCAGCAGCCTGACCCAGGCAGGGGGACACACCGGGGAGCTGTTTTTT.

CDR3 sequence reads: CASGGRGNTGELFF. The CDR3 nucleotides read TGTGCCAGCGGGGGCAGGGGGAACACCGGGGAGCTGTTTTTT. V is TRBV25-1 and J is TRBJ2-2; TRBD1 might be the D (6 bases). The length of the CDR3 is 14 residues. Germline CDR1 reads MGHDK; CDR2 reads SYGVNS. Trimming took off 8 bases at V and 1 base at J, with 11 bases between the two ends.

This clonotype was seen repeatedly, ten times or more. The chain joins TRBV6-1 to TRBJ1-1; D not certain. V lost 6 bases and J 5 bases, leaving 7 bases between the germline ends. CDR3 length: 11 residues. Germline CDR1 MNHNS, CDR2 SASEGT. CDR3 loop: CASSKGTEAFF. The CDR3 DNA reads TGTGCCAGCAGCAAAGGGACTGAAGCTTTCTTT.

The table lists this clonotype with a few counts. The CDR3 DNA reads as TGTGCCAGCAGTGACCATCCAGGGGGCATTGGTGGCTACACCTTC. Its protein product is CASSDHPGGIGGYTF. The chain employs TRBV6-8 and TRBJ1-2, with TRBD1 matching over 8 bases. CDR3 length equals 15 residues. Germline V CDR1 and CDR2: MNHGY, SAAAGT. J lost 7 bases, V lost 5 bases, and 12 bases had no gene match.

This clonotype was counted a few times. This chain joins TRBV7-2 and TRBJ1-3; D gene unclear. The ends were cut back, 2 bases at V and 3 bases at J, with 14 bases in the middle. CDR1 and CDR2 from the germline V gene are SGHTA and FQGNSA. The CDR3 is made up of 16 amino acids. The CDR3 nucleotides are TGTGCCAGCAGCTTAAATTTGGGGAGTTTTGGAAACACCATATATTTT. Its translation is CASSLNLGSFGNTIYF.

The sample holds many counts of this clonotype. The rearrangement uses TRBV11-1 and TRBJ1-1; D uncertain. The germline CDR1 and CDR2 sequences are SGHAT and FQDESV (reference sequence). V lost 1 base and J 1 base, leaving 7 bases between the germline ends. The CDR3 totals 14 residues. CDR3 loop: CASSLERQNTEAFF. CDR3 coding DNA: TGTGCCAGCAGCTTAGAAAGGCAGAACACTGAAGCTTTCTTT. Full variable domain (rest looked up from reference TRBV11-1 and TRBJ1-1): EAEVAQSPRYKITEKSQAVAFWCDPISGHATLYWYRQILGQGPELLVQFQDESVVDDSQLPKDRFSAERLKGVDSTLKIQPAELGDSAMYLCASSLERQNTEAFFGQGTRLTVV.

The rearrangement joins TRBV19 to TRBJ2-2; D may be TRBD1 (5 bases). Germline V gene lookup returns CDR1 LNHDA and CDR2 SQIVND (reference sequence). The CDR3 has 14 amino acids. The V and J ends lost 10 bases and 1 base respectively, with 13 bases between them. For the CDR3, the DNA is TGTGCCACCTCGGGCAGGGAGAACACCGGGGAGCTGTTTTTT. Translating it yields CATSGRENTGELFF. The whole variable domain, remainder taken from reference TRBV19 and TRBJ2-2, is DGGITQSPKYLFRKEGQNVTLSCEQNLNHDAMYWYRQDPGQGLRLIYYSQIVNDFQKGDIAEGYSVSREKKESFPLTVTSAQKNPTAFYLCATSGRENTGELFFGEGSRLTVL.

This clonotype showed up just a few times. The chain employs TRBV5-1 and TRBJ2-3; the match to TRBD2 covers 9 bases. The CDR3 sequence is 17 residues long. The germline V gene encodes CDR1 SGHRS and CDR2 YFSETQ. With V trimmed by 0 bases and J by 5 bases, 10 bases remained unmatched. The CDR3 sequence: CASSLGLAAHPGDTQYF. The CDR3 DNA is TGCGCCAGCAGCTTGGGACTAGCGGCTCACCCGGGAGATACGCAGTATTTT.

The V gene is TRBV7-2, the J gene TRBJ2-6, with 8 positions matching TRBD2. Germline V gene sequence: CDR1 SGHTA, CDR2 FQGNSA. With V trimmed by 1 base and J by 0 bases, 5 bases remained unmatched. The CDR3 consists of 18 residues. This CDR3 reads CASSLVAGMGSGANVLTF. The DNA for the CDR3 is TGTGCCAGCAGCTTAGTAGCGGGAATGGGCTCTGGGGCCAACGTCCTGACTTTC.

The rearrangement uses TRBV2 and TRBJ2-4; TRBD2 is a possible D gene (5 bases). Germline loops: CDR1 SNHLY, CDR2 FYNNEI. The germline V and J ends were trimmed by 5 bases and 15 bases, with 17 bases remaining between them. The CDR3 is 12 residues long. CDR3 bases: TGTGCCAGCAGTCGGACCGAGGGTCTTATGTACTTC. It encodes CASSRTEGLMYF.

The sample holds many counts of this clonotype. The genes are TRBV5-1 and TRBJ2-3; tentatively, D is TRBD2 (7 bases). Germline CDR1 SGHRS, CDR2 YFSETQ. Trimming stripped 6 bases from V and 1 base from J, with 12 bases between. The CDR3 spans 14 residues. The CDR3 coding sequence is TGCGCCAGCATCGGGGGGCCGGGCACAGATACGCAGTATTTT. Its translation is CASIGGPGTDTQYF.

This clonotype was found a few times. CDR3 in amino acids: CASSSATSGRWTQYF. CDR3 in DNA: TGTGCCAGCAGCTCTGCGACTAGCGGAAGATGGACCCAGTACTTC. This sequence joins TRBV5-6 and TRBJ2-5; 9 bases are a match to TRBD2. The CDR3 length is 15 residues. The V segment lost 3 bases and the J segment 7 bases; nucleotides outside the gene matches: 10. Germline CDR1 SGHDT, CDR2 YYEEEE.

This clonotype has just a few counts. J is TRBJ2-3 and V is TRBV5-4; TRBD1 agrees at 10 bases. From germline, CDR1 is SGHNT and CDR2 YYREEE (reference sequence). The length of the CDR3 is 14 residues. The V gene end was trimmed by 4 bases and the J gene end by 3 bases; junction bases not matched to a gene: 2. The CDR3 nucleotides are TGTGCCAGCAGCCGGACAGGGGGGACAGATACGCAGTATTTT. Protein sequence: CASSRTGGTDTQYF.

The rearrangement links TRBV14 to TRBJ2-1, with TRBD2 identical over 11 bases. The CDR3 extends over 19 amino acids. CDR1 is SGHDN, CDR2 FVKESK, per germline. The ends lost 0 bases at V and 0 bases at J; junction bases unmatched: 7. The CDR3 protein is CASSQDTSGSSSSYNEQFF. DNA of the CDR3: TGTGCCAGCAGCCAAGACACTAGCGGGAGCTCTAGCTCCTACAATGAGCAGTTCTTC.

This clonotype has ten or more counts. The chain recombines TRBV7-2 with TRBJ2-7; 9 bases are a match to TRBD2. This CDR3 region has 15 residues. V dropped 6 bases and J dropped 0; count of bases not matched to a gene: 6. The germline V gene encodes CDR1 SGHTA and CDR2 FQGNSA. DNA for the CDR3: TGTGCCAGCAGGCTGGCGGGAGGGCCCTCCTACGAGCAGTACTTC. Translated: CASRLAGGPSYEQYF.

This clonotype showed up just a few times. The chain has TRBV15 and TRBJ1-5, with D possibly being TRBD1 (5 bases). V dropped 4 bases and J dropped 0 bases, with 13 bases sitting between them. Looked up from germline, CDR1 is LNHNV and CDR2 is YYDKDF (reference sequence). CDR3 size: 16 residues. CDR3 bases: TGTGCCACCAGCACAGAGACAGCATATAGCAATCAGCCCCAGCATTTT. Residues: CATSTETAYSNQPQHF.

This clonotype came up many times. The chain is built from TRBV28 and TRBJ1-1; possibly TRBD1 for D (5 bases). The CDR3 spans 16 residues. Between the trimmed V and J ends, which lost 5 bases and 3 bases, there was a span of 19 bases. Per the germline V gene, CDR1 is MDHEN and CDR2 is SYDVKM. The CDR3 sequence is CASSTALGVVDTEAFF. CDR3 nucleotide sequence: TGTGCCAGCAGTACCGCCCTGGGGGTGGTCGACACTGAAGCTTTCTTT.

About this clonotype itself: A read error may be the cause here, since a much bigger clone is one base away. The J gene is TRBJ1-2, the V gene TRBV7-2; D is unresolved. Per germline, CDR1 SGHTA and CDR2 FQGNSA. The germline V and J ends were trimmed by 5 bases and 2 bases, with 12 bases remaining between them. CDR3 length: 14 residues. The CDR3 DNA reads TGTGCCAGCAGCAAGTGGACCGCCAACTATGGCTACACCTTC. Its protein product is CASSKWTANYGYTF.

Remarks on this clonotype: Germline and junction disagree at one end, which may indicate a read error. The chain couples TRBV6-4 to TRBJ2-1; 10 nucleotides agree with TRBD1. Germline CDR1 is MRHNA and CDR2 is SNTAGT. The CDR3 totals 15 residues. CDR3 loop: CASSDSGDRGNEQIF. DNA for the CDR3: TGTGCCAGCAGTGACTCAGGGGACAGGGGAAATGAGCAGATCTTC.

The V call is TRBV6-1, the J call TRBJ2-1; a possible D gene is TRBD1 (6 bases). This CDR3 is 14 amino acids long. Germline CDR1 MNHNS, CDR2 SASEGT. Trimming took 4 bases from V and 2 from J, leaving 9 bases between them. The CDR3 sequence: CASSGTATYNEQFF. The CDR3 region has the DNA TGTGCCAGCAGTGGGACAGCCACCTACAATGAGCAGTTCTTC.

In its sample, this clonotype was seen a few times. The chain uses TRBV7-9 and TRBJ2-5; no firm D call. V gave up 5 bases and J gave up 5 bases, with 15 bases separating them. CDR3 length: 14 amino acids. Germline V gene sequence: CDR1 SEHNR, CDR2 FQNEAQ (reference sequence). CDR3 in amino acids: CASSPGVSDETQYF. The DNA of the CDR3 is TGTGCCAGCAGCCCCGGAGTCTCGGACGAGACCCAGTACTTC.

This clonotype appeared a few times. The chain couples TRBV20-1 to TRBJ2-3; D is possibly TRBD2 (5 bases). In germline, CDR1 is DFQATT, CDR2 SNEGSKA (reference sequence). Between the trimmed V and J ends, which lost 5 bases and 4 bases, there was a span of 10 bases. The CDR3 is made up of 12 amino acids. The chain's CDR3 is CSAPEDSDTQYF. The CDR3 DNA reads as TGCAGTGCTCCCGAGGACTCAGATACGCAGTATTTT.

The sample holds many counts of this clonotype. The chain is built from TRBV7-8 and TRBJ1-1; D might be TRBD1 (5 bases). V shed 6 bases and J shed 0 bases, with 14 bases lying between them. Germline values: CDR1 SGHVS, CDR2 FQNEAQ. This CDR3 comprises 15 residues. The CDR3: CASSFLEGMNTEAFF. The CDR3 DNA sequence: TGTGCCAGCAGTTTCTTAGAGGGGATGAACACTGAAGCTTTCTTT.

A remark on this clonotype: This may be a read error: a much more frequent sequence differs by one nucleotide. The CDR3 is CASSLGRGLRANVLTF. DNA for the CDR3: TGTGCCAGCAGTTTGGGACGGGGGCTTAGGGCCAACGTCCTGACTTTC. The chain employs TRBV28 and TRBJ2-6; possibly TRBD1 or TRBD2 for D (6 bases each). Germline V gene sequence: CDR1 MDHEN, CDR2 SYDVKM. This CDR3 has 16 residues. V was clipped by 3 bases and J by 5 bases, with 14 bases between them.

At least ten counts were recorded for this clonotype. This chain links TRBV7-2 with TRBJ2-1; 8 nucleotides agree with TRBD2. Germline V CDR1 and CDR2: SGHTA, FQGNSA. The CDR3 length is 15 residues. V was pared by 1 base and J by 7 bases, with 6 bases of the junction left unmatched. The CDR3 nucleotides are TGTGCCAGCAGCTTAGTGGGGACTAGTCAAAATGAGCAGTTCTTC. Amino acids: CASSLVGTSQNEQFF.

At least ten counts were recorded for this clonotype. The rearrangement links TRBV13 to TRBJ2-5; perhaps TRBD2 as D (6 bases). The CDR3 contains 13 residues. Germline V CDR1 and CDR2: PRHDT, FYEKMQ (reference sequence). V shed 6 bases and J shed 2 bases, with 10 bases lying between them. Here the CDR3 reads CASSPGGQETQYF. Written as DNA, the CDR3 is TGTGCCAGCAGTCCCGGGGGACAAGAGACCCAGTACTTC.